The clone carrying this TCR beta chain has only a few counts. Antigen: not known. The sample comes from a study of cytomegalovirus exposure and HLA in healthy donors. Notes on the study in general: Rare TCR sequences predominated, though certain public TCRs were found in many donors. Some V segments could not be told apart, so they were left out, TRBV6-2 and TRBV6-3 among them.

J gave up 10 bases and V 3 bases, and 13 bases lay outside the gene matches. The CDR3 is 15 residues long. Germline V gene lookup returns CDR1 GTSNPN and CDR2 SVGIG (reference sequence). Use of 60 Vbeta and 13 Jbeta primers characterized the PCR. Here immunoSEQ multiplex PCR was the method, and the copy in TCRdb shows in-frame clones only, minus some. This table has around 210,000 clones, about 78% appearing once. The study sampled nominally healthy donors, though unrecorded immune exposures were likely. The chain recombines TRBV30 with TRBJ2-3, with 10 positions matching TRBD2. The sequenced sample consisted of PBMCs. This TCR was recovered from a woman aged 25 to 39 in good health and CMV-seronegative. CDR3 loop: CAWRVPGLAKRAQYF. CDR3 DNA sequence: TGTGCCTGGAGGGTACCGGGACTAGCGAAGAGAGCGCAGTATTTT.